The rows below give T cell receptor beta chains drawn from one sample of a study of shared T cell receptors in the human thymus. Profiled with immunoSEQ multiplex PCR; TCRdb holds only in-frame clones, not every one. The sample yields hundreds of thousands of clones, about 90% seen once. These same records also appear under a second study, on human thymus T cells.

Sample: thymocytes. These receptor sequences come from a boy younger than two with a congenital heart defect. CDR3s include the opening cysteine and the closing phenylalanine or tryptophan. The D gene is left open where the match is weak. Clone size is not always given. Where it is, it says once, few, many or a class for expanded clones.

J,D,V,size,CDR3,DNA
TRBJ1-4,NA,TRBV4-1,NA,CASSQPRDSEKLFF,TGCGCCAGCAGCCAACCCCGGGATAGTGAAAAACTGTTTTTT
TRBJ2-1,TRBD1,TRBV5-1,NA,CASSPDRVWDEQFF,TGCGCCAGCAGCCCCGACAGGGTCTGGGATGAGCAGTTCTTC
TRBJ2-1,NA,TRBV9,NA,CASSVGRWDFDVLSYNEQFF,TGTGCCAGCAGCGTGGGCAGGTGGGACTTCGATGTACTTTCCTACAATGAGCAGTTCTTC
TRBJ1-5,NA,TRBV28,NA,CASSLAPRRSNQPQHF,TGTGCCAGCAGTTTAGCTCCCCGGAGGTCCAATCAGCCCCAGCATTTT
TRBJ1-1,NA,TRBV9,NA,CASSPVGCPGEAFF,TGTGCCAGCAGCCCAGTAGGTTGTCCGGGGGAAGCTTTCTTT
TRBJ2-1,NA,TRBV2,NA,CASSDSYNEQFF,TGTGCCAGCAGTGATAGTTACAATGAGCAGTTCTTC
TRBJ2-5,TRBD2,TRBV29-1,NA,CSVVRTRGKETQYF,TGCAGCGTTGTGAGGACTAGAGGGAAAGAGACCCAGTACTTC
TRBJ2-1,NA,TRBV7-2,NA,CASSRDHLSYNEQFF,TGTGCCAGCAGCCGAGATCACCTATCCTACAATGAGCAGTTCTTC
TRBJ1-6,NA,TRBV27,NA,CASSPTGQNNSPLHF,TGTGCCAGCAGTCCGACCGGACAAAATAATTCACCCCTCCACTTT
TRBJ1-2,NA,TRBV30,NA,CAWSVTGKGYTF,TGTGCCTGGAGTGTCACAGGGAAGGGCTACACCTTC
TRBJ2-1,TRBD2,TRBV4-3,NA,CASSQASREISNEQFF,TGCGCCAGCAGCCAAGCTTCGCGGGAGATCTCCAATGAGCAGTTCTTC
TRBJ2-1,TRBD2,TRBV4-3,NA,CASSNTSVRFF,TGCGCCAGCAGCAACACTAGCGTTCGGTTCTTC
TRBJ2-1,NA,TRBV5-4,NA,CASSLDSDRRDEQFF,TGTGCCAGCAGCTTGGACTCGGACAGGAGGGATGAGCAGTTCTTC
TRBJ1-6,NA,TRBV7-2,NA,CASSSRGALRSYNSPLHF,TGTGCCAGCAGCTCCCGGGGGGCACTGAGGAGCTATAATTCACCCCTCCACTTT
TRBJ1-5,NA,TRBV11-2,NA,CASSLQADQPQHF,TGTGCCAGCAGCCTACAGGCCGATCAGCCCCAGCATTTT
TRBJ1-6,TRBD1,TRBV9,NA,CASSGGQGDSPLHF,TGTGCCAGCAGCGGTGGACAGGGGGATTCACCCCTCCACTTT
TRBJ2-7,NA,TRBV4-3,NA,CASSQESLAPTYEQYF,TGCGCCAGCAGCCAAGAATCGCTAGCGCCTACCTACGAGCAGTACTTC
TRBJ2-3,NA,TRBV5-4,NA,CASSLPHDGSPDTQYF,TGTGCCAGCAGCCTACCTCACGACGGGAGCCCAGATACGCAGTATTTT
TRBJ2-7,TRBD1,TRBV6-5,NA,CASKDREGEQYF,TGTGCCAGCAAGGACAGGGAAGGCGAGCAGTACTTC
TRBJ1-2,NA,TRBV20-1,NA,CSARIGYGYTF,TGCAGTGCTAGAATCGGGTACGGCTACACCTTC
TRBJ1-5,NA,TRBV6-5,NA,CASLPGSNQPQHF,TGTGCCAGCCTGCCGGGGAGCAATCAGCCCCAGCATTTT
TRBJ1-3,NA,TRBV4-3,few,CASSQGGGSGNTIYF,TGCGCCAGCAGCCAAGGAGGGGGCTCTGGAAACACCATATATTTT
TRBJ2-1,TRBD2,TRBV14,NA,CASSVKGTSGRHEQFF,TGTGCCAGCAGCGTAAAGGGGACTAGCGGGAGACATGAGCAGTTCTTC
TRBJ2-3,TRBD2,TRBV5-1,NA,CASSLAGSSGTGTDTQYF,TGCGCCAGCAGCTTGGCCGGGAGTAGCGGGACGGGAACAGATACGCAGTATTTT
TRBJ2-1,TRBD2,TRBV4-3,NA,CASSQDRWASGRGNEQFF,TGCGCCAGCAGCCAAGATCGTTGGGCTAGCGGGAGGGGCAATGAGCAGTTCTTC
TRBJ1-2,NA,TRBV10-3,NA,CAISEQGNYGYTF,TGTGCCATCAGTGAACAGGGAAACTATGGCTACACCTTC
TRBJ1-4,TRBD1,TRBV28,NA,CASRNRGPTNEKLFF,TGTGCCAGCCGGAACAGGGGACCGACTAATGAAAAACTGTTTTTT
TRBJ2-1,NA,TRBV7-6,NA,CASSCEGGGFNNEQFF,TGTGCCAGCAGCTGCGAGGGAGGCGGGTTTAACAATGAGCAGTTCTTC
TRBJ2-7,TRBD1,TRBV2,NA,CASSERRRGQKKYEQYF,TGTGCCAGCAGTGAAAGGAGAAGGGGGCAAAAGAAATACGAGCAGTACTTC
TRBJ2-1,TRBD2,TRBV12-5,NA,CASGLGEREGSYNEQFF,TGTGCTAGTGGTTTGGGGGAGCGGGAGGGCTCGTACAATGAGCAGTTCTTC
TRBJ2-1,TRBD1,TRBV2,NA,CASRDRPGGNEQFF,TGTGCCAGCAGGGACAGGCCTGGAGGCAATGAGCAGTTCTTC
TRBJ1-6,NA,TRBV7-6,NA,CASSLLDTGGHSPLHF,TGTGCCAGCAGCCTCCTAGACACGGGGGGTCATTCACCCCTCCACTTT
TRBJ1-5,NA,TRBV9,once,CASSSTGNQPQHF,TGTGCCAGCAGCTCAACAGGGAATCAGCCCCAGCATTTT
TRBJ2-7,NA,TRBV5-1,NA,CASRTISGIYEQYF,TGCGCCAGCAGAACTATTTCAGGGATCTACGAGCAGTACTTC
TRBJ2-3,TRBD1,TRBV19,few,CASNRGLITDTQYF,TGTGCCAGTAACAGGGGGCTAATCACAGATACGCAGTATTTT
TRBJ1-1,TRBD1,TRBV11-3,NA,CASSYYQGAEAFF,TGTGCCAGCAGCTACTACCAGGGGGCGGAAGCTTTCTTT
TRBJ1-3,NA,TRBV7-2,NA,CASSLKQGRLGNTIYF,TGTGCCAGCAGCTTAAAACAGGGCAGACTTGGAAACACCATATATTTT
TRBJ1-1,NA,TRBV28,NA,CASSLGQGYRVPFF,TGTGCCAGCAGTTTAGGTCAGGGGTACCGGGTGCCTTTCTTT